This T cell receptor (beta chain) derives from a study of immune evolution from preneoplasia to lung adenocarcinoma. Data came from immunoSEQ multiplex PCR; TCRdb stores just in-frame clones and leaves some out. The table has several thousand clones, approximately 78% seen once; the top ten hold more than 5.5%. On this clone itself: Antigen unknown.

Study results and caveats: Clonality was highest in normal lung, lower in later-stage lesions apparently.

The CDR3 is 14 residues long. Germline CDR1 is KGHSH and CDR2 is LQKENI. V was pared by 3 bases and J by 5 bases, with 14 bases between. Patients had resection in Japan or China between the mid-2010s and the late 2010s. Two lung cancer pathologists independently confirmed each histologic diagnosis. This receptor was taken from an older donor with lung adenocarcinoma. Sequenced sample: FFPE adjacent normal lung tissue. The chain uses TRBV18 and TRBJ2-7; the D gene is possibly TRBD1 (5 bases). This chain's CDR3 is CASSPRQSSDEQYF. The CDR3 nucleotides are TGTGCCAGCTCACCCCGACAGAGTTCAGACGAGCAGTACTTC.